The 20 T cell receptor beta chains presented below share a single source sample, sequenced in a study of cytomegalovirus exposure and HLA in healthy donors. Primers: 60 Vbeta forward and 13 Jbeta reverse. The table came from immunoSEQ multiplex PCR; TCRdb's copy has only in-frame clones and leaves some out. The sample holds approximately 120,000 clones; roughly 63% are singletons and the top ten take roughly 5.3%. The specimen sequenced was PBMCs. Receptor source: a woman in her seventies in good health and CMV-seropositive.

This clone was observed once. DNA of the CDR3: TGTGCCAGCAGCTTTGCGGGGGCATACTCCTACAATGAGCAGTTCTTC. Translated, it gives CASSFAGAYSYNEQFF. J is TRBJ2-1 and V is TRBV5-8; TRBD2 is a possible D gene (7 bases). The V gene lost 2 bases and the J gene lost 0 bases, with 12 bases spanning the gap. The germline gives CDR1 SGHTS, CDR2 YDEGEE. This CDR3 region has 16 residues.

The rearrangement joins TRBV6-5 to TRBJ1-2; TRBD1 is a possible D gene (5 bases). CDR1 and CDR2 from the germline V gene are MNHEY and SVGAGI. The length of the CDR3 is 15 residues. V gave up 2 bases and J gave up 2 bases, with 12 bases separating them. The CDR3 sequence is CASSYGALQNYGYTF. CDR3 coding DNA: TGTGCCAGCAGTTACGGGGCTTTGCAGAACTATGGCTACACCTTC.

The chain employs TRBV2 and TRBJ2-5; a weak D match, TRBD1 (5 bases). The CDR3 runs 13 residues. Deletions cut 4 bases from V and 1 base from J, with 7 bases between. Germline lookup yields CDR1 SNHLY and CDR2 FYNNEI. The CDR3 coding sequence is TGTGCCAGCAGTGTCGACAGCCAAGAGACCCAGTACTTC. Residues: CASSVDSQETQYF.

The chain carries TRBV6-1 and TRBJ1-4; 8 bases align to TRBD1. CDR1 is MNHNS, CDR2 SASEGT, per germline. The CDR3 loop spans 17 amino acids. Trimming removed 4 bases from V and 0 bases from J; junction bases left unmatched: 7. The CDR3 DNA sequence: TGTGCCAGCAGTGCTTTTGGGACAGGCGCAACTAATGAAAAACTGTTTTTT. It specifies CASSAFGTGATNEKLFF.

The chain couples TRBV7-9 to TRBJ2-1; 13 nucleotides match TRBD2. Germline trimming cut 2 bases from V and 7 bases from J; bases unmatched to any gene: 14. The CDR3 contains 19 residues. The germline V gene has CDR1 SEHNR and CDR2 FQNEAQ (reference sequence). In nucleotides, the CDR3 is TGTGCCAGCAGCTTAATCGGGACTAGCGGGGTGGGAGGTAGAAATGAGCAGTTCTTC. Its translation: CASSLIGTSGVGGRNEQFF.

This clone has just a few counts. CDR3 coding DNA: TGTGCCAGCAGACTTACAGGGGGCGGTGGCTATGGCTACACCTTC. This codes for CASRLTGGGGYGYTF. This sequence joins TRBV14 and TRBJ1-2; 9 positions agree with TRBD1. The CDR3 is 15 amino acids. V trimming: 6 bases; J trimming: 4 bases; junction bases outside the gene matches: 9. Germline V CDR1 and CDR2: SGHDN, FVKESK.

The sample holds one count of this clone. The chain recombines TRBV5-6 with TRBJ2-1; 8 bases match TRBD2. Per the germline V gene, CDR1 is SGHDT and CDR2 is YYEEEE. The CDR3 sequence is 15 residues long. J gave up 7 bases and V 1 base, and 7 bases lay outside the gene matches. CDR3 sequence reads: CASSLLAAGGNEQFF. DNA for the CDR3: TGTGCCAGCAGCTTGCTTGCGGCGGGGGGAAATGAGCAGTTCTTC.

The chain joins TRBV6-1 to TRBJ2-2; the match to TRBD2 covers 7 bases. The CDR3 extends over 16 amino acids. Trimming took 2 bases from V and 7 from J; bases not matched to a gene: 10. Per the germline V gene, CDR1 is MNHNS and CDR2 is SASEGT. CDR3 sequence reads: CASSEFRQRGSGELFF. CDR3 DNA: TGTGCCAGCAGTGAATTTCGCCAGCGGGGCAGCGGGGAGCTGTTTTTT.

The rearrangement uses TRBV6-1 and TRBJ1-2; 7 nucleotides match TRBD1. Germline CDR1 MNHNS, CDR2 SASEGT. Trimming at V came to 1 base and at J to 0 bases, leaving 8 bases not matched to a gene. There are 17 residues in the CDR3. CDR3 DNA sequence: TGTGCCAGCAGTGAAGGGGCAGGGGGGTTAGCTAACTATGGCTACACCTTC. Its translation: CASSEGAGGLANYGYTF.

This clone was seen a few times. The sample holds other DNA sequences that translate to the same CDR3. This chain uses TRBV7-9 with TRBJ1-1, with 7 nucleotides matching TRBD1. The trim removed 5 bases at V and 1 base at J, leaving 4 bases unmatched. There are 14 residues in the CDR3. Germline-derived CDR1 and CDR2 are SEHNR and FQNEAQ (reference sequence). The CDR3: CASSPDRENTEAFF. In nucleotides, the CDR3 is TGTGCCAGCAGCCCCGACAGGGAGAACACTGAAGCTTTCTTT. The complete variable domain, with remaining parts taken from reference TRBV7-9 and TRBJ1-1, reads DTGVSQNPRHKITKRGQNVTFRCDPISEHNRLYWYRQTLGQGPEFLTYFQNEAQLEKSRLLSDRFSAERPKGSFSTLEIQRTEQGDSAMYLCASSPDRENTEAFFGQGTRLTVV.

The V call is TRBV6-1, the J call TRBJ2-7, with D tentatively TRBD2 (6 bases). V lost 1 base and J lost 3, with 13 bases in between. CDR3 size: 15 residues. From germline, CDR1 is MNHNS and CDR2 SASEGT. CDR3 coding DNA: TGTGCCAGCAGTGAAGGGTCGGGGGAACTCTACGAGCAGTACTTC. As protein: CASSEGSGELYEQYF.

This chain joins TRBV19 and TRBJ1-2; 9 bases map to TRBD1. Germline V lookup: CDR1 LNHDA, CDR2 SQIVND (reference sequence). This CDR3 is built from 13 residues. The trim removed 6 bases at V and 4 bases at J, leaving 3 bases unmatched. CDR3 nucleotide sequence: TGTGCCAGTAGCCGGACAGGGGCCTATGGCTACACCTTC. Encoded protein: CASSRTGAYGYTF. The full variable domain, rest sourced from reference TRBV19 and TRBJ1-2, is DGGITQSPKYLFRKEGQNVTLSCEQNLNHDAMYWYRQDPGQGLRLIYYSQIVNDFQKGDIAEGYSVSREKKESFPLTVTSAQKNPTAFYLCASSRTGAYGYTFGSGTRLTVV.

The rearrangement uses TRBV6-5 and TRBJ1-1, with D possibly TRBD1 on 5 matching bases. CDR3 length equals 12 residues. V lost 4 bases and J lost 6, with 9 bases in between. CDR1 is MNHEY and CDR2 is SVGAGI in the germline V gene. The CDR3 loop is CASSSGVSEAFF. In DNA form, the CDR3 reads TGTGCCAGCAGTTCGGGGGTATCTGAAGCTTTCTTT.

The chain combines TRBV5-6 with TRBJ2-1; 7 positions agree with TRBD1. The CDR3 loop spans 16 amino acids. J gave up 6 bases and V 4 bases, and 13 bases lay outside the gene matches. Germline V lookup: CDR1 SGHDT, CDR2 YYEEEE. CDR3 protein: CASSLLGPTGFNEQFF. CDR3 nucleotide sequence: TGTGCCAGCAGCCTTCTCGGACCGACAGGGTTCAATGAGCAGTTCTTC.

In this sample, this clone turned up once. The chain's CDR3 is CASSLLTVGSGGGVEQFF. In DNA, the CDR3 is TGTGCCAGCAGCTTACTCACCGTGGGTAGCGGGGGGGGAGTTGAGCAGTTCTTC. The V call is TRBV7-8, the J call TRBJ2-1, with 11 bases aligning to TRBD2. Trimming cost V 2 bases and J 9 bases; bases outside gene matches: 15. This CDR3 region has 18 residues. Per germline, CDR1 SGHVS and CDR2 FQNEAQ.

This chain uses TRBV6-1 with TRBJ1-6; no clear D gene. Between the trimmed V and J ends, which lost 4 bases and 0 bases, there was a span of 10 bases. CDR1 is MNHNS and CDR2 is SASEGT in the germline V gene. The CDR3 is 16 amino acids. This CDR3 reads CASSVTQSSYNSPLHF. The DNA for the CDR3 is TGTGCCAGCAGTGTGACACAGAGCTCCTATAATTCACCCCTCCACTTT.

This clone was seen a single time. This chain joins TRBV7-7 and TRBJ2-1; TRBD2 matches 7 bases. The CDR3 is 15 residues long. The germline CDR1 and CDR2 sequences are SSHAT and FNYEAQ (reference sequence). J was trimmed by 2 bases and V by 5 bases; bases with no gene match: 6. CDR3 loop: CASSARRGAYNEQFF. The CDR3 coding sequence is TGTGCCAGCAGCGCCCGTCGGGGGGCCTACAATGAGCAGTTCTTC.

To note about this clone: Other DNA sequences within the sample encode an identical CDR3. The V call is TRBV7-2, the J call TRBJ1-2; 9 nucleotides match TRBD1. This CDR3 has 14 residues. The germline gives CDR1 SGHTA, CDR2 FQGNSA. Trimming at V came to 5 bases and at J to 1 base, leaving 2 bases not matched to a gene. CDR3 bases: TGTGCCAGCAGCGCGGACAGGGGTAACTATGGCTACACCTTC. This gives the protein CASSADRGNYGYTF.

This clone was recorded a few times. The rearrangement links TRBV18 to TRBJ2-2; 10 positions agree with TRBD2. The V segment lost 3 bases and the J segment 0 bases; nucleotides outside the gene matches: 4. Germline CDR1 is KGHSH and CDR2 is LQKENI. The CDR3 has 17 residues. DNA for the CDR3: TGTGCCAGCTCACCCCCTAGCGGGGGTTCGAACACCGGGGAGCTGTTTTTT. Amino acid sequence: CASSPPSGGSNTGELFF.

J is TRBJ1-1 and V is TRBV6-6; D not certain. CDR3 size: 13 residues. Per germline, CDR1 MNHNY and CDR2 SVGAGI (reference sequence). Trimming pared 7 bases from V and 1 base from J, leaving 10 bases between. CDR3 DNA sequence: TGTGCCAGCACTTTCCCCCCGAACACTGAAGCTTTCTTT. Protein product: CASTFPPNTEAFF.